The present entry profiles one T cell receptor beta chain with its context. Antigen unknown. Using immunoSEQ multiplex PCR, the repertoire was profiled, and TCRdb retains in-frame clones only, with some absent. The sample lists about 580,000 clones, roughly 98% occurring once. This sample was included in a study of shared clonotypes between healthy human individuals. For the study at large: Researchers drew samples from a couple of women and three men aged 18 to 49. Three CD4 naive, three CD4 memory, two CD8 naive and one CD8 memory plate were used per donor.

Study-wide points: Only blood was sampled; tissue repertoires likely differ.

V lost 5 bases and J lost 3, with 17 bases in between. CDR3 length: 16 amino acids. The germline gives CDR1 SGHVS, CDR2 FNYEAQ. CD45RO-negative CD8 cells positively selected for CCR7 made up the naive population, which excluded terminally differentiated effector memory CD45RA+ cells. All donors qualified as healthy HIV-negative adults and had experienced no recent acute infections or vaccinations. The gene calls are TRBV7-6 and TRBJ1-3; D is perhaps TRBD1 (5 bases). Sequencing used naive CD8+ T cells sorted from blood. This TCR derives from a man under 40 in good health. The CDR3 loop is CASSPLTGTFGNTIYF. The CDR3 DNA follows: TGTGCCAGCAGCCCTCTGACCGGGACCTTTGGAAACACCATATATTTT.